Listed below are T cell receptor beta chains from one sample, sequenced in a study of blood T cell repertoires in COVID-19. Libraries were prepared by immunoSEQ multiplex PCR; TCRdb keeps only in-frame clonotypes and omits some of them. The sample consists of about 250,000 clones, around 85% of them appearing once. Sequencing used peripheral blood. The receptors were sampled from an elderly man with acute or convalescent COVID-19. Each CDR3 is given with its conserved first and last residue. The order of the fields is clone size, J gene, V gene, D gene, CDR3 DNA, CDR3 protein. D genes are given only for firm matches. The size field is filled for only some rows; it gives once, few, many or a size class.

-	TRBJ1-5	TRBV28	TRBD1	TGTGCCAGCCGTAGTAGGACAGGGAGGAATCAGCCCCAGCATTTT	CASRSRTGRNQPQHF
-	TRBJ2-3	TRBV5-1	-	TGCGCCAGCAGCTTAGCTTCCACAGATACGCAGTATTTT	CASSLASTDTQYF
-	TRBJ2-7	TRBV4-1	-	TGCGCCAGCAGCCAATCCTTAGCGGCAACCTACGAGCAGTACTTC	CASSQSLAATYEQYF
-	TRBJ1-5	TRBV30	-	TGTGCCTGGAGTGTAGGCCACCGGACTCCTGGTCAGCCCCAGCATTTT	CAWSVGHRTPGQPQHF
-	TRBJ1-1	TRBV18	TRBD1	TGTGCCAGCTCACGGTCGGGACAGGGTCCAAAAGAGAACTGGTGGGGATTGAACACTGAAGCTTTCTTT	CASSRSGQGPKENWWGLNTEAFF
-	TRBJ1-2	TRBV30	-	TGTGCCTGGAGTCCTACAGGGTTTAGCTATGGCTACACCTTC	CAWSPTGFSYGYTF
-	TRBJ1-2	TRBV24-1	-	TGTGCCACCAGTGAGCGGGACGCTTCTAACTATGGCTACACCTTC	CATSERDASNYGYTF
few	TRBJ2-7	TRBV3-1/TRBV3-2	TRBD2	TGTGCCAGCAGCCAAACCCTCGGGGGGGAAAGCTCCTACGAGCAGTACTTC	CASSQTLGGESSYEQYF
-	TRBJ1-1	TRBV28	TRBD1	TGTGCCAGCACCCGACAGGGCCCCACTGAAGCTTTCTTT	CASTRQGPTEAFF
-	TRBJ2-7	TRBV24-1	TRBD1	TGTGCCACCAGTCAGGGACAGCTCCCTACCTACGAGCAGTACTTC	CATSQGQLPTYEQYF
-	TRBJ1-6	TRBV3-1/TRBV3-2	TRBD1	TGTGCCAGCAGCCAAGGCCCGGGACAGGCTGGTTCACCCCTCCACTTT	CASSQGPGQAGSPLHF
-	TRBJ1-3	TRBV12-3/TRBV12-4	-	TGTGCCAGCAGCCAACAGGGTGGAAACACCATATATTTT	CASSQQGGNTIYF
-	TRBJ1-6	TRBV7-9	TRBD1	TGTGCCAGCAGCTCCCACAGGGGGAAGAATTCACCCCTCCACTTT	CASSSHRGKNSPLHF
-	TRBJ2-5	TRBV5-1	-	TGCGCCAGCAGTTTCTCTTCAGGGCCCCTTGGAGAGACCCAGTACTTC	CASSFSSGPLGETQYF
-	TRBJ2-4	TRBV27	-	TGTGCCAGCAGTCCGGGGAGGTGGAGTGAGGACATTCAGTACTTC	CASSPGRWSEDIQYF
-	TRBJ2-1	TRBV6-5	TRBD1	TGTGCCAGCAGAGGACAGGGCACCTACAATGAGCAGTTCTTC	CASRGQGTYNEQFF
-	TRBJ2-1	TRBV3-1/TRBV3-2	TRBD2	TGTGCCAGCAGCCAAGTAGCGGGCCGGACCTACAATGAGCAGTTCTTC	CASSQVAGRTYNEQFF
-	TRBJ2-3	TRBV11-2	TRBD2	TGTGCCAGCAGCTTGGCACTAGCGGGGAGATCTAGCACAGATACGCAGTATTTT	CASSLALAGRSSTDTQYF
-	TRBJ2-3	TRBV3-1/TRBV3-2	TRBD2	TGTGCCAGCAGCCCCCTTAGCGGGAGCACAGATACGCAGTATTTT	CASSPLSGSTDTQYF
once	TRBJ2-7	TRBV2	TRBD2	TGTGCCAGCAGTGAGAGCGGGAGTCCCTACGAGCAGTACTTC	CASSESGSPYEQYF
-	TRBJ1-2	TRBV5-1	TRBD1	TGCGCCAGCAGCTTGGGACAGGGGGTCGATCCTGGAGGCTACACCTTC	CASSLGQGVDPGGYTF
-	TRBJ2-7	TRBV18	-	TGTGCCAGCTCACCACGGGACTCGGTCTACGAGCAGTACTTC	CASSPRDSVYEQYF
-	TRBJ2-7	TRBV4-2	-	TGTGCCAGCAGCCACATGGCCCTCTCCTACGAGCAGTACTTC	CASSHMALSYEQYF
-	TRBJ1-5	TRBV12-3/TRBV12-4	-	TGTGCCAGCAGTCATTCTACCACTCGGGCCCAGCATTTT	CASSHSTTRAQHF
-	TRBJ1-2	TRBV7-3	TRBD1	TGTGCCAGCAGCGAAGGGACAGGGAGGTACAACTATGGCTACACCTTC	CASSEGTGRYNYGYTF
once	TRBJ2-4	TRBV11-2	TRBD1	TGTGCCAGCAGCTTGACAGGGAACCTAGCCAAAAACATTCAGTACTTC	CASSLTGNLAKNIQYF
few	TRBJ2-3	TRBV7-9	TRBD1	TGTGCCAGCAGCACACTCAAGGGGGCGACGACAGATACGCAGTATTTT	CASSTLKGATTDTQYF
-	TRBJ1-5	TRBV4-1	TRBD1	TGCGCCAGCAGCTCGGCCGGGACAGGGGTAAATCAGCCCCAGCATTTT	CASSSAGTGVNQPQHF
-	TRBJ2-1	TRBV12-3/TRBV12-4	-	TGTGCCAGCAGGTCAGGGGTGGTAAATGAGCAGTTCTTC	CASRSGVVNEQFF
few	TRBJ1-3	TRBV5-1	-	TGCGCCAGCAGCTTGGCGGGTTACGGAAACACCATATATTTT	CASSLAGYGNTIYF